This T cell receptor beta chain was documented in a study of T-cell reconstitution after alpha-beta-depleted transplantation in children. Trimming removed 3 bases from V and 5 bases from J, with 8 bases in between. This CDR3 comprises 13 residues. Germline CDR1 is MNHNS and CDR2 is SASEGT. Unique molecular identifiers were incorporated during preparation of the TCRbeta library. TCRdb used MiXCR to reprocess the PCR reads, holding one entry per CDR3 protein. The table includes approximately 270,000 distinct CDR3 sequences, 9.9% detected once. The V gene is TRBV6-1, the J gene TRBJ2-1; no definite D call. The starting material was PBMCs from the stem cell graft donor, obtained from the stem cell graft. This clonotype was sampled from a human donor who donated a stem cell graft to a child with SCID. CDR3 protein: CASSDGLNNEQFF. DNA for the CDR3: TGTGCCAGCAGTGATGGGTTGAACAATGAGCAGTTCTTC.